This T cell receptor beta chain originates from a study of cytomegalovirus exposure and HLA in healthy donors. Looking at the study overall: Earlier work reported around 110 million unique TCR beta sequences from about 180 million T cells.

In regard to this clone: What it binds is unknown.

CDR1 and CDR2 (germline): SEHNR, FQNEAQ (reference sequence). Trimming removed 1 base at V and 7 bases at J, with 11 bases between. The CDR3 spans 13 residues. Study outcomes and limitations: Beyond CMV serostatus, there was no information to go on about immune exposure. Per a later analysis, 15,000 to 20,000 TCR beta sequences showed association with HLA alleles at 0.05 false discovery rate.

Primers: 60 Vbeta forward and 13 Jbeta reverse. Clones were sequenced by immunoSEQ multiplex PCR, and TCRdb holds only the in-frame ones, with some missing. The sample holds about 140,000 clones; more than 75% are singletons and the top ten take about 2.2%. The material sequenced was PBMCs. The sequence was collected from a man younger than 40 in good health and CMV-seronegative. The rearrangement uses TRBV7-9 and TRBJ2-7, with D maybe TRBD2 (6 bases). In DNA form, the CDR3 reads TGTGCCAGCAGCTTAGGTGGAGGGCGGGAGCAGTACTTC. Translated, it gives CASSLGGGREQYF.